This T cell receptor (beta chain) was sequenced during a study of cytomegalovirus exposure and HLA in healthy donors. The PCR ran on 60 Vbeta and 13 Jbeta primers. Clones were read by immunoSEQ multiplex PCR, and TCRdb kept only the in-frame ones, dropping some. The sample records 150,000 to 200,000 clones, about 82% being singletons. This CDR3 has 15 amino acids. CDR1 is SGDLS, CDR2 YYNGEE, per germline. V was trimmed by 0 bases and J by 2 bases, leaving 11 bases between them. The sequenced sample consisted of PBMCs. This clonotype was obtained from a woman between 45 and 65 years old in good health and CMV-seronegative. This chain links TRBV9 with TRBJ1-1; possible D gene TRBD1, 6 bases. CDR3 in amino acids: CASSVGGGVNTEAFF. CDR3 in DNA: TGTGCCAGCAGCGTAGGGGGGGGCGTAAACACTGAAGCTTTCTTT.